Each of the 30 T cell receptor beta chains below was sequenced from the same sample in a study of blood T cell repertoires in COVID-19. TCRdb's table, derived via immunoSEQ multiplex PCR, lists solely in-frame clones and lacks some. The sample consists of 98,000 or so clones, around 83% of them appearing once. The material sequenced was peripheral blood. These receptors were collected from a woman aged 70-85 years with acute or convalescent COVID-19.

The rearrangement joins TRBV6-2 or TRBV6-3 to TRBJ1-1, with a possible D match to TRBD1 (6 bases). CDR3 length: 14 amino acids. The germline CDR1 and CDR2 sequences are MNHEY and SVGEGT. Deletions cut 4 bases from V and 4 bases from J, with 13 bases between. CDR3 protein: CASSSSGAGTEAFF. The CDR3 nucleotides read TGTGCCAGCAGTTCCTCGGGGGCAGGCACTGAAGCTTTCTTT.

The chain recombines TRBV7-2 with TRBJ2-5, with 10 bases lining up with TRBD1. The trim removed 4 bases at V and 5 bases at J, leaving 7 bases unmatched. Per germline, CDR1 SGHTA and CDR2 FQGNSA. The CDR3 covers 15 residues. CDR3 bases: TGTGCCAGCAGCTGGGGGACAGGGGCAGTGGAGACCCAGTACTTC. This gives the protein CASSWGTGAVETQYF. The complete variable domain, with remaining parts taken from reference TRBV7-2 and TRBJ2-5, reads GAGVSQSPSNKVTEKGKDVELRCDPISGHTALYWYRQSLGQGLEFLIYFQGNSAPDKSGLPSDRFSAERTGGSVSTLTIQRTQQEDSAVYLCASSWGTGAVETQYFGPGTRLLVL.

This clone showed up just once. This chain links TRBV5-8 with TRBJ1-6; tentative D call: TRBD1 (6 bases). The germline gives CDR1 SGHTS, CDR2 YDEGEE. The V and J ends lost 2 bases and 5 bases respectively, with 8 bases between them. There are 14 residues in the CDR3. The CDR3 protein is CASSFGQNNSPLHF. The CDR3 nucleotides are TGTGCCAGCAGCTTTGGACAGAATAATTCACCCCTCCACTTT.

CDR3 protein: CASSREQGIYGYTF. CDR3 nucleotides: TGTGCCAGCAGTCGAGAACAGGGAATCTATGGCTACACCTTC. J is TRBJ1-2 and V is TRBV28; perhaps TRBD1 as D (6 bases). Trimming left V 5 bases short and J 4 bases short, with 14 bases between. This CDR3 contains 14 residues. Germline V CDR1 and CDR2: MDHEN, SYDVKM.

The chain uses TRBV28 and TRBJ1-1, with D possibly being TRBD1 (5 bases). Trimming removed 3 bases at V and 1 base at J, with 12 bases between. Germline V gene data show CDR1 as MDHEN and CDR2 as SYDVKM. The CDR3 is 15 amino acids. The CDR3 spells CASSFGGTGNTEAFF. The CDR3 DNA reads TGTGCCAGCAGTTTTGGGGGGACGGGGAACACTGAAGCTTTCTTT. Full variable domain (rest looked up from reference TRBV28 and TRBJ1-1): DVKVTQSSRYLVKRTGEKVFLECVQDMDHENMFWYRQDPGLGLRLIYFSYDVKMKEKGDIPEGYSVSREKKERFSLILESASTNQTSMYLCASSFGGTGNTEAFFGQGTRLTVV.

The rearrangement uses TRBV19 and TRBJ1-1, with 8 bases matching TRBD1. This CDR3 is built from 14 residues. CDR1 and CDR2 (germline): LNHDA, SQIVND (reference sequence). V lost 7 bases to trimming and J lost 1 base; unmatched junction nucleotides: 5. The CDR3 spells CASNGQGGNTEAFF. DNA of the CDR3: TGTGCCAGTAACGGACAGGGAGGGAACACTGAAGCTTTCTTT. The full variable domain, its missing parts supplied by reference TRBV19 and TRBJ1-1, is DGGITQSPKYLFRKEGQNVTLSCEQNLNHDAMYWYRQDPGQGLRLIYYSQIVNDFQKGDIAEGYSVSREKKESFPLTVTSAQKNPTAFYLCASNGQGGNTEAFFGQGTRLTVV.

The chain links TRBV2 to TRBJ2-2; 9 bases align to TRBD1. Germline CDR1 is SNHLY and CDR2 is FYNNEI. The CDR3 loop spans 16 amino acids. The ends lost 6 bases at V and 4 bases at J; junction bases unmatched: 9. The CDR3 spells CASRARTGVFTGELFF. CDR3 bases: TGTGCCAGCAGGGCCCGGACAGGGGTTTTCACCGGGGAGCTGTTTTTT.

The gene calls are TRBV29-1 and TRBJ1-2; no reliable D call. V was clipped by 7 bases and J by 2 bases, with 14 bases between them. This CDR3 is 13 amino acids long. The germline gives CDR1 SQVTM, CDR2 ANQGSEA. CDR3 amino acids: CSAGDGSNYGYTF. CDR3 in DNA: TGCAGCGCCGGAGACGGATCGAACTATGGCTACACCTTC.

The genes are TRBV23-1 and TRBJ2-2, with D possibly TRBD2 on 7 matching bases. Being an ORF, TRBV23-1 has a function that is uncertain. V lost 0 bases to trimming and J lost 0 bases, with 14 bases between them. This CDR3 contains 18 residues. The CDR3 here is CASSQSVRGGSNTGELFF. CDR3 bases: TGCGCCAGCAGTCAATCGGTGAGGGGGGGCTCGAACACCGGGGAGCTGTTTTTT.

The V call is TRBV6-5, the J call TRBJ1-2; TRBD1 matches at 8 bases. This CDR3 is built from 15 residues. V shed 6 bases and J 8 bases; nucleotides not matched to a gene: 14. CDR1 and CDR2 from the germline V gene are MNHEY and SVGAGI. The DNA of the CDR3 is TGTGCCAGCAGAACCCCCGCCGACAGGGGACGAGGCTACACCTTC. Its translation: CASRTPADRGRGYTF.

The chain has TRBV6-6 and TRBJ1-1, with D perhaps TRBD1 (6 bases). Trimming removed 0 bases from V and 10 bases from J, with 15 bases in between. Germline V CDR1 and CDR2: MNHNY, SVGAGI (reference sequence). The CDR3 consists of 14 residues. CDR3 DNA sequence: TGTGCCAGCAGTTACTCTAGTCAGGGGAGCGGAGCTTTCTTT. Translation gives CASSYSSQGSGAFF.

This chain uses TRBV2 with TRBJ2-7, with TRBD1 as a possible D gene (5 bases). The CDR3 has 14 residues. Germline V gene sequence: CDR1 SNHLY, CDR2 FYNNEI. V gave up 6 bases and J gave up 0 bases, with 12 bases separating them. The CDR3 DNA is TGTGCCAGCAGCGTTGACAGCCTCTCCTACGAGCAGTACGTC. This encodes CASSVDSLSYEQYV.

This clone was observed a single time. The chain employs TRBV6-5 and TRBJ1-3; a weak D match, TRBD1 (6 bases). The germline gives CDR1 MNHEY, CDR2 SVGAGI. The CDR3 is 15 amino acids. V was clipped by 4 bases and J by 3 bases, with 13 bases between them. The CDR3 sequence: CASSSTRGFGNTIYF. The CDR3 DNA sequence: TGTGCCAGCAGTTCCACCAGGGGTTTTGGAAACACCATATATTTT.

The chain uses TRBV10-2 and TRBJ2-3, with a possible D match to TRBD2 (5 bases). V was trimmed by 3 bases and J by 4 bases, leaving 20 bases between them. The germline gives CDR1 WSHSY, CDR2 SAAADI. The CDR3 contains 17 residues. CDR3 DNA: TGCGCCAGCAGTGACCCTGGAAGACGTAGCGAGGCAGATACGCAGTATTTT. It codes for CASSDPGRRSEADTQYF.

V is TRBV7-2 and J is TRBJ1-2, with D possibly TRBD1 on 6 matching bases. Trimming cost V 4 bases and J 4 bases, with 13 bases left between them. This CDR3 spans 14 amino acids. CDR1 and CDR2 (germline): SGHTA, FQGNSA. DNA of the CDR3: TGTGCCAGCAGCTCCTCTGGGGGCAGCTATGGCTACACCTTC. This gives the protein CASSSSGGSYGYTF.

The chain links TRBV18 to TRBJ1-2, with 7 bases identical to TRBD1. The V gene's germline CDR1 is KGHSH and CDR2 LQKENI. The J segment lost 0 bases and the V segment lost 0 bases, leaving 7 bases of the junction unmatched. This CDR3 comprises 17 residues. This CDR3 reads CASSPPEGAIANYGYTF. CDR3 bases: TGTGCCAGCTCACCACCGGAGGGGGCCATAGCTAACTATGGCTACACCTTC.

CDR3 amino acids: CSASPLAGGRTDTQYF. The CDR3, as DNA: TGCAGTGCTAGTCCACTAGCGGGAGGCCGCACAGATACGCAGTATTTT. This chain links TRBV20-1 with TRBJ2-3; 12 nucleotides agree with TRBD2. Looked up from germline, CDR1 is DFQATT and CDR2 is SNEGSKA (reference sequence). V was pared by 3 bases and J by 1 base, with 5 bases of the junction left unmatched. The CDR3 runs to 16 residues.

The chain uses TRBV25-1 and TRBJ1-1; D gene uncertain. The CDR3 is 15 residues long. From germline, CDR1 is MGHDK and CDR2 SYGVNS. Trimming stripped 5 bases from V and 4 bases from J, with 17 bases between. The CDR3 nucleotides are TGTGCCAGCAGTCCCCGGGTGGGTAGTGGCACTGAAGCTTTCTTT. This translates into CASSPRVGSGTEAFF.

This clone has only one observation. The chain is built from TRBV21-1 and TRBJ2-7; the table's D gene call, TRBD1, was not cross checked with the DNA. TRBV21-1 counts as a pseudogene. The CDR3 is 17 amino acids. This CDR3 is CASSSTPGQGASYEQYF. The DNA of the CDR3 is TGTGCCAGCAGCTCTACACCGGGACAGGGGGCATCCTACGAGCAGTACTTC.

This clone was seen more than once but under ten times. The chain recombines TRBV25-1 with TRBJ2-2; possible D gene TRBD1, 5 bases. V was shortened by 4 bases and J by 3 bases, with 9 bases between the two germline ends. The CDR3 consists of 14 residues. The germline gives CDR1 MGHDK, CDR2 SYGVNS. CDR3: CASSGLQDTGELFF. The CDR3 coding sequence is TGTGCCAGCAGTGGCCTACAGGACACCGGGGAGCTGTTTTTT.

Remarks on this clone: Other DNA sequences in this specimen translate into the identical CDR3. The chain has TRBV20-1 and TRBJ2-1, with a weak D call TRBD1 (5 bases). This CDR3 is built from 10 residues. From germline, CDR1 is DFQATT and CDR2 SNEGSKA (reference sequence). V shed 4 bases and J shed 7 bases, with 5 bases lying between them. The CDR3 region has the DNA TGCAGTGCTACAGGGAATGAGCAGTTCTTC. Its translation: CSATGNEQFF.

The chain uses TRBV15 and TRBJ1-2; TRBD1 matches 8 bases. Germline V gene sequence: CDR1 LNHNV, CDR2 YYDKDF (reference sequence). V shed 3 bases and J 4 bases; nucleotides not matched to a gene: 7. This CDR3 contains 15 residues. The DNA for the CDR3 is TGTGCCACCAGCAGGGGGGACAGGCTACTCTATGGCTACACCTTC. This encodes CATSRGDRLLYGYTF. Full variable domain (remainder filled in from reference TRBV15 and TRBJ1-2): DAMVIQNPRYQVTQFGKPVTLSCSQTLNHNVMYWYQQKSSQAPKLLFHYYDKDFNNEADTPDNFQSRRPNTSFCFLDIRSPGLGDTAMYLCATSRGDRLLYGYTFGSGTRLTVV.

This rearrangement joins TRBV19 to TRBJ2-3; 7 nucleotides agree with TRBD2. The length of the CDR3 is 17 residues. Germline CDR1 LNHDA, CDR2 SQIVND (reference sequence). Trimming cost V 9 bases and J 0 bases; bases outside gene matches: 15. The CDR3 nucleotides are TGTGCCAGCCGGCGGGAGCCATCTAAATTTAGCACAGATACGCAGTATTTT. Its translation: CASRREPSKFSTDTQYF.

The chain uses TRBV24-1 and TRBJ1-2; D not resolved. V dropped 4 bases and J dropped 4 bases, with 12 bases sitting between them. This CDR3 is 14 amino acids long. CDR1 and CDR2 (germline): KGHDR, SFDVKD. CDR3 amino acids: CATSDPVRSYGYTF. CDR3 DNA: TGTGCCACCAGTGACCCGGTTCGGTCCTATGGCTACACCTTC.

The chain links TRBV4-3 to TRBJ2-5, with 8 bases fitting TRBD1. Germline V gives CDR1 LGHNA, CDR2 YSLEER. V shed 3 bases and J 0 bases; nucleotides not matched to a gene: 6. The CDR3 is 16 amino acids. The CDR3 protein is CASSHGGQGYQETQYF. The CDR3 DNA sequence: TGCGCCAGCAGCCACGGCGGACAGGGATACCAAGAGACCCAGTACTTC.

The chain couples TRBV4-2 to TRBJ1-2, with 7 bases matching TRBD1. The CDR3 is 17 residues long. The germline V gene has CDR1 LGHNA and CDR2 YNFKEQ. The V gene end was trimmed by 5 bases and the J gene end by 5 bases; junction bases not matched to a gene: 17. As DNA, the CDR3 is TGTGCCAGCAGCAAGAACTGGAGAGGGACAGCCGAATATGGCTACACCTTC. It yields the protein CASSKNWRGTAEYGYTF.

The CDR3: CASILQAGNQPQHF. CDR3 sequence (DNA): TGTGCCAGTATTTTACAGGCTGGCAATCAGCCCCAGCATTTT. The rearrangement uses TRBV19 and TRBJ1-5, with TRBD1 as a possible D gene (5 bases). The CDR3 loop spans 14 amino acids. Looked up from germline, CDR1 is LNHDA and CDR2 is SQIVND (reference sequence). V was cut by 7 bases and J by 2 bases, with 12 bases left in between.

This clone has only one observation. The rearrangement uses TRBV4-2 and TRBJ1-5; D perhaps matches TRBD1 (5 bases). The V gene lost 8 bases and the J gene lost 0 bases, with 14 bases spanning the gap. This CDR3 comprises 15 residues. Per germline, CDR1 LGHNA and CDR2 YNFKEQ. CDR3: CASQDRPYSNQPQHF. In DNA, the CDR3 is TGTGCCAGCCAAGACAGACCATATAGCAATCAGCCCCAGCATTTT.

The genes are TRBV6-5 and TRBJ1-5; D perhaps matches TRBD1 (5 bases). Trimming took off 0 bases at V and 4 bases at J, with 10 bases between the two ends. This CDR3 is 15 amino acids long. The germline V gene encodes CDR1 MNHEY and CDR2 SVGAGI. The CDR3 protein is CASSYSRRGNQPQHF. As DNA, the CDR3 is TGTGCCAGCAGTTACTCGAGGCGGGGGAATCAGCCCCAGCATTTT.

V gene TRBV7-9 combines with J gene TRBJ2-3; tentatively, D is TRBD2 (6 bases). The CDR3 spans 16 residues. The germline V gene encodes CDR1 SEHNR and CDR2 FQNEAQ (reference sequence). V was pared by 5 bases and J by 4 bases, with 19 bases between. The CDR3 protein is CASSPGRTGDPDTQYF. The CDR3 coding sequence is TGTGCCAGCAGCCCCGGGCGGACGGGGGACCCAGATACGCAGTATTTT.